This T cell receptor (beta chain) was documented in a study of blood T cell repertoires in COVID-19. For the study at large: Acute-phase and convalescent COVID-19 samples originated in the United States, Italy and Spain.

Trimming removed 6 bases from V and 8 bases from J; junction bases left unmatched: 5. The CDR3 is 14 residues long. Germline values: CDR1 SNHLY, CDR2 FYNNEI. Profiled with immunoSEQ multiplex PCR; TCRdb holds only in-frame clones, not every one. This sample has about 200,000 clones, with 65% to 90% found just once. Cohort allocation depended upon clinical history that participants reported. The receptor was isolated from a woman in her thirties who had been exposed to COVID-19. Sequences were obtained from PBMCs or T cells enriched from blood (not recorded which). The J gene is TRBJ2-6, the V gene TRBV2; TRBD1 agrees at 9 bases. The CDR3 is CASRGQGETNVLTF. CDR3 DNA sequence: TGTGCCAGCAGGGGACAGGGTGAAACCAACGTCCTGACTTTC. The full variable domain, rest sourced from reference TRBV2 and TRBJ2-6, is EPEVTQTPSHQVTQMGQEVILRCVPISNHLYFYWYRQILGQKVEFLVSFYNNEISEKSEIFDDQFSVERPDGSNFTLKIRSTKLEDSAMYFCASRGQGETNVLTFGAGSRLTVL.